This T cell receptor beta chain came from a study of T cells in localized non-small cell lung cancer. Study-wide results and limits: Among the top 100 tumor clones, a median about 60 appeared in adjacent lung. Sequencing was restricted to one tumor region; therefore, heterogeneity remains possible. Uninvolved adjacent lung showed the highest T cell clonality, exceeding tumor. Elevated circulating T cell density in blood was associated with longer overall survival.

The germline CDR1 and CDR2 sequences are SGHAT and FQNNGV. V was pared by 8 bases and J by 9 bases, with 14 bases between. CDR3 length: 11 residues. Produced via immunoSEQ multiplex PCR; TCRdb's table is partial and in-frame only. The sample lists roughly 72,000 clones, more than 70% occurring once. This clone was found a few times. Its antigen is as yet unknown. This chain uses TRBV11-2 with TRBJ2-7; weak D call: TRBD1 (6 bases). The source is a female donor older than 55 with stage I lung adenocarcinoma. This specimen consisted of peripheral blood, obtained before any cancer treatment. The CDR3 DNA reads TGTGCCAGCGGCGACAGGTTCCGGCAGTACTTC. It encodes CASGDRFRQYF.